These 23 T cell receptor beta chains originate from one sample sequenced in a study of spatial heterogeneity in lung cancer. Whole-study results and caveats: Tumor mutation counts were tracked by expanded intratumoral alpha and beta TCR counts.

No antigen is known for these receptors. TCRdb itself ran the 5' RACE reads through MiXCR, one entry per CDR3 protein. In the table there are 3,000 to 3,500 distinct CDR3 sequences, 9.2% of which are singletons. As for time point: sample taken at primary tumor resection. The sequenced sample was lung tumor tissue, obtained at surgery. These receptors all stem from a male donor with early-stage non-small cell lung cancer.

Relative to its sample, this clonotype is medium-sized (0.01 to 0.1%). This chain joins TRBV12-3 or TRBV12-4 and TRBJ2-1; D perhaps matches TRBD2 (5 bases). The CDR3 is made up of 15 amino acids. With 3 bases removed from V and 2 bases from J, the gap between germline ends came to 11 bases. CDR3 region: CASSLRRDTYNEQFF. CDR3 DNA: TGTGCCAGCAGTTTGCGTCGGGATACCTACAATGAGCAGTTCTTC.

There are many counts of this clonotype. J is TRBJ2-1 and V is TRBV6-5, with D perhaps TRBD1 or TRBD2 (5 bases each). The V and J ends lost 4 bases and 4 bases respectively, with 14 bases between them. Germline V gene sequence: CDR1 MNHEY, CDR2 SVGAGI. The CDR3 loop spans 15 amino acids. The CDR3 DNA is TGTGCCAGCAGTTTCCCTAGGGGCGGGTACAATGAGCAGTTCTTC. Its protein product is CASSFPRGGYNEQFF.

This clonotype rates as medium-sized. The chain combines TRBV9 with TRBJ2-3, with D possibly being TRBD2 (6 bases). The CDR3 sequence is 13 residues long. The V gene lost 4 bases and the J gene lost 4 bases, with 10 bases spanning the gap. From germline, CDR1 is SGDLS and CDR2 YYNGEE. The CDR3 is CASSPWGADTQYF. The DNA of the CDR3 is TGTGCCAGCAGCCCCTGGGGGGCAGATACGCAGTATTTT. The entire variable domain, with the rest obtained from reference TRBV9 and TRBJ2-3, is as follows: DSGVTQTPKHLITATGQRVTLRCSPRSGDLSVYWYQQSLDQGLQFLIQYYNGEERAKGNILERFSAQQFPDLHSELNLSSLELGDSALYFCASSPWGADTQYFGPGTRLTVL.

Many counts were recorded for this clonotype. The rearrangement uses TRBV11-2 and TRBJ1-1, with D maybe TRBD1 (6 bases). CDR1 and CDR2 from the germline V gene are SGHAT and FQNNGV. Trimming stripped 1 base from V and 4 bases from J, with 10 bases between. The CDR3 contains 14 residues. The CDR3 DNA follows: TGTGCCAGCAGCTTAGGAGGGGGTGTCACTGAAGCTTTCTTT. Translation gives CASSLGGGVTEAFF.

This clonotype was detected only a few times. The rearrangement uses TRBV20-1 and TRBJ2-3; D not certain. Germline values: CDR1 DFQATT, CDR2 SNEGSKA (reference sequence). The ends were cut back, 7 bases at V and 1 base at J, with 18 bases in the middle. The CDR3 contains 15 residues. CDR3 nucleotides: TGCAGTGTCAGTCAAAGGGCAGCCCGCACAGATACGCAGTATTTT. Translating gives CSVSQRAARTDTQYF.

This clonotype occurred many times. The chain uses TRBV28 and TRBJ2-7; either TRBD1 or TRBD2 may fit D (5 bases each). Deletions cut 10 bases from V and 3 bases from J, with 10 bases between. This CDR3 has 11 residues. CDR1 MDHEN and CDR2 SYDVKM come from the germline V gene. The DNA for the CDR3 is TGTGCCACGGGGCGCCACTACGAGCAGTACTTC. This translates into CATGRHYEQYF.

This clonotype turned up a few times. The CDR3 protein is CASSQDPLADSYNEQFF. Here the CDR3 DNA reads TGCGCCAGCAGCCAAGATCCGCTAGCGGACTCCTACAATGAGCAGTTCTTC. The chain joins TRBV4-1 to TRBJ2-1; 7 nucleotides line up with TRBD2. This CDR3 has 17 amino acids. Germline V gene sequence: CDR1 MGHRA, CDR2 YSYEKL. J gave up 0 bases and V 0 bases, and 5 bases lay outside the gene matches.

By sample share, this clonotype is medium-sized (0.01 to 0.1%). The rearrangement uses TRBV6-6 and TRBJ1-3; D is unclear. This CDR3 contains 15 residues. Germline-derived CDR1 and CDR2 are MNHNY and SVGAGI (reference sequence). V was clipped by 5 bases and J by 4 bases, with 15 bases between them. In DNA form, the CDR3 reads TGTGCCAGCAGTGCGCCCCCTCTTACGGGAAACACCATATATTTT. Translation: CASSAPPLTGNTIYF.

This clonotype is labeled as medium-sized (0.01 to 0.1%). The chain is built from TRBV24-1 and TRBJ1-2; tentatively, D is TRBD1 (6 bases). Germline V gene sequence: CDR1 KGHDR, CDR2 SFDVKD. Deletions cut 5 bases from V and 4 bases from J, with 13 bases between. The CDR3 extends over 14 amino acids. This chain's CDR3 is CATSGTGAAYGYTF. CDR3 sequence (DNA): TGTGCCACCAGTGGGACGGGGGCCGCCTATGGCTACACCTTC.

This clonotype was recorded at least ten times. The V gene is TRBV11-2, the J gene TRBJ2-5; unclear D gene. Trimming left V 5 bases short and J 1 base short, with 14 bases between. The V gene's germline CDR1 is SGHAT and CDR2 FQNNGV. The CDR3 has 15 amino acids. The DNA for the CDR3 is TGTGCCAGCAGCCCTTTTGGTGGGCCCCAAGAGACCCAGTACTTC. It encodes CASSPFGGPQETQYF.

Within the sample, this clonotype is medium-sized. This chain joins TRBV27 and TRBJ2-7; D possibly uses TRBD1 or TRBD2 (5 bases each). V was cut by 6 bases and J by 9 bases, with 15 bases left in between. Per germline, CDR1 MNHEY and CDR2 SMNVEV (reference sequence). This CDR3 contains 12 residues. CDR3 protein: CASRPPGSGQYF. DNA for the CDR3: TGTGCCAGCAGGCCGCCAGGGAGTGGGCAGTACTTC.

This clonotype qualifies as medium-sized. Here the CDR3 reads CASSLRPVRASGLGSDTQYF. The CDR3 region has the DNA TGTGCCAGCAGCTTAAGGCCGGTCCGCGCCAGCGGATTAGGGTCAGATACGCAGTATTTT. V is TRBV7-8 and J is TRBJ2-3; D might be TRBD2 (5 bases). Germline CDR1 and CDR2: SGHVS and FQNEAQ. The CDR3 has 20 residues. V was cut by 2 bases and J by 4 bases, with 28 bases left in between.

This clonotype is labeled as medium-sized (0.01 to 0.1%). The V and J genes are TRBV7-2 and TRBJ2-5, with 9 positions matching TRBD2. The CDR3 is 14 residues long. Germline-derived CDR1 and CDR2 are SGHTA and FQGNSA. The J segment lost 7 bases and the V segment lost 2 bases, leaving 5 bases of the junction unmatched. CDR3 region: CASSLSREGRTQYF. The CDR3 DNA is TGTGCCAGCAGCTTATCGCGGGAGGGCCGGACCCAGTACTTC.

This clonotype was found many times. This chain uses TRBV27 with TRBJ1-1; 9 bases align to TRBD1. This CDR3 spans 15 amino acids. The germline CDR1 and CDR2 sequences are MNHEY and SMNVEV (reference sequence). V lost 4 bases, J lost 4 bases, and 7 bases stayed unmatched. Written as DNA, the CDR3 is TGTGCCAGCAGTTCCCCCGGACAGGGGCTCACTGAAGCTTTCTTT. It translates to CASSSPGQGLTEAFF.

In this sample, this clonotype is medium-sized. This CDR3 reads CASRLAGEKETQYF. The CDR3 DNA sequence: TGTGCCAGCCGACTAGCGGGGGAAAAAGAGACCCAGTACTTC. The chain has TRBV7-9 and TRBJ2-5; 12 positions match TRBD2. CDR1 is SEHNR, CDR2 FQNEAQ, per germline (reference sequence). The CDR3 length is 14 residues. V trimming: 8 bases; J trimming: 3 bases; junction bases outside the gene matches: 4.

This clonotype occurred a few times. The chain combines TRBV10-3 with TRBJ1-1; D possibly corresponds to TRBD1 (5 bases). V lost 6 bases and J lost 1, with 6 bases in between. This CDR3 is 12 amino acids long. Germline lookup yields CDR1 ENHRY and CDR2 SYGVKD. In DNA, the CDR3 is TGTGCCATCAGGGGGCAGAACACTGAAGCTTTCTTT. Translation gives CAIRGQNTEAFF.

This clonotype is termed medium-sized (0.01 to 0.1%). The chain is built from TRBV18 and TRBJ1-2; D is ambiguous. This CDR3 is 14 amino acids long. The germline gives CDR1 KGHSH, CDR2 LQKENI. V was clipped by 3 bases and J by 0 bases, with 8 bases between them. The CDR3 DNA sequence: TGTGCCAGCTCACCCGACGGAGCTAACTATGGCTACACCTTC. As protein: CASSPDGANYGYTF.

This clonotype was detected many times. The chain uses TRBV20-1 and TRBJ1-2; TRBD1 matches at 8 bases. The CDR3 consists of 12 residues. V trimming: 2 bases; J trimming: 5 bases; junction bases outside the gene matches: 1. Germline assignment: CDR1 DFQATT and CDR2 SNEGSKA (reference sequence). CDR3 sequence (DNA): TGCAGTGCTAGAAGACAGGGGTATGGCTACACCTTC. Translated, it gives CSARRQGYGYTF.

This clonotype is classed as medium-sized (0.01 to 0.1%). The rearrangement uses TRBV3-1 and TRBJ1-5; D is undetermined. CDR3 length equals 15 residues. The germline V gene has CDR1 LGHDT and CDR2 YNNKEL (reference sequence). The ends were cut back, 0 bases at V and 7 bases at J, with 13 bases in the middle. This CDR3 reads CASSQEPAGGQPQHF. For the CDR3, the DNA is TGTGCCAGCAGCCAAGAGCCGGCGGGAGGGCAGCCCCAGCATTTT.

This clonotype is categorized as medium-sized. The chain employs TRBV5-1 and TRBJ1-1; D is unresolved. Trimming stripped 0 bases from V and 3 bases from J, with 6 bases between. CDR1 is SGHRS and CDR2 is YFSETQ in the germline V gene. The CDR3 is made up of 13 amino acids. As DNA, the CDR3 is TGCGCCAGCAGCTTGGTCGGAGACACTGAAGCTTTCTTT. Translating gives CASSLVGDTEAFF.

The chain has TRBV20-1 and TRBJ2-3; 9 bases align to TRBD2. Germline-derived CDR1 and CDR2 are DFQATT and SNEGSKA (reference sequence). The CDR3 loop spans 14 amino acids. V gave up 2 bases and J gave up 3 bases; unmatched junction bases: 3. CDR3 DNA: TGCAGTGCTAGACGCAGCGGGGGGACAGATACGCAGTATTTT. It yields the protein CSARRSGGTDTQYF.

This clonotype was detected ten times or more. This chain joins TRBV18 and TRBJ1-1; D gene ambiguous. Germline lookup yields CDR1 KGHSH and CDR2 LQKENI. V dropped 1 base and J dropped 4 bases, with 13 bases sitting between them. The CDR3 contains 15 residues. The CDR3 DNA reads TGTGCCAGCTCACCACAGGCAGCGCCTAGCACTGAAGCTTTCTTT. This encodes CASSPQAAPSTEAFF.

This clonotype is classed as medium-sized. This chain uses TRBV20-1 with TRBJ2-2; D not certain. This CDR3 is 12 amino acids long. Trimming removed 1 base at V and 5 bases at J, with 5 bases between. CDR1 and CDR2 from the germline V gene are DFQATT and SNEGSKA (reference sequence). CDR3 bases: TGCAGTGCTAGAGGTCAAACCGGGGAGCTGTTTTTT. Its translation: CSARGQTGELFF.